This entry describes one T cell receptor (beta chain). TCRdb's copy holds only in-frame clones and misses some; the assay was immunoSEQ multiplex PCR. Of 130,000 or so clones listed, roughly 88% were seen once; the top ten hold under 6%. The sample is drawn from a study of T cell responses to AZD1222 COVID-19 vaccine. The CDR3 contains 13 residues. The V and J ends lost 0 bases and 6 bases respectively, with 9 bases between them. Germline assignment: CDR1 LNHNV and CDR2 YYDKDF (reference sequence). The TCR comes from an adult who received the AZD1222 COVID-19 vaccine. V and J are TRBV15 and TRBJ2-7; D remains unclear. This sample comprised peripheral blood, obtained 28 days after the second AZD1222 dose. CDR3 residues: CATSRDLGSEQYF. DNA of the CDR3: TGTGCCACCAGCAGAGATCTGGGGTCCGAGCAGTACTTC. Filled out from reference TRBV15 and TRBJ2-7, the complete variable domain reads DAMVIQNPRYQVTQFGKPVTLSCSQTLNHNVMYWYQQKSSQAPKLLFHYYDKDFNNEADTPDNFQSRRPNTSFCFLDIRSPGLGDTAMYLCATSRDLGSEQYFGPGTRLTVT.